The 20 T cell receptor beta chains listed next were all sequenced from one sample in a study of shared clonotypes between healthy human individuals. Some clones are missing from TCRdb's copy, which holds only in-frame ones; the method was immunoSEQ multiplex PCR. The sample holds 2,500,000 or so clones, around nine tenths seen once. Source material: naive CD4+ T cells sorted from blood. The subset was: CD45RA+ positively selected. Receptors were obtained from a man aged 18 to 30 in good health.

Points on this clone: This sample also contains other DNA sequences that code for the same CDR3. The gene calls are TRBV5-1 and TRBJ2-3; no reliable D call. This CDR3 spans 12 amino acids. The germline gives CDR1 SGHRS, CDR2 YFSETQ. Trimming shortened V by 1 base and J by 4 bases, and 4 bases separated the two germline ends. CDR3 sequence (DNA): TGCGCCAGCAGCTTGACAGCAGATACGCAGTATTTT. It specifies CASSLTADTQYF.

V is TRBV5-6 and J is TRBJ2-3; TRBD1 matches 8 bases. J lost 3 bases, V lost 3 bases, and 6 bases had no gene match. CDR1 and CDR2 (germline): SGHDT, YYEEEE. This CDR3 contains 15 residues. The CDR3 protein is CASSSSGGATDTQYF. As DNA, the CDR3 is TGTGCCAGCAGCTCCTCAGGGGGCGCAACAGATACGCAGTATTTT. Full variable domain (outside the CDR3, taken from reference TRBV5-6 and TRBJ2-3): DAGVTQSPTHLIKTRGQQVTLRCSPKSGHDTVSWYQQALGQGPQFIFQYYEEEERQRGNFPDRFSGHQFPNYSSELNVNALLLGDSALYLCASSSSGGATDTQYFGPGTRLTVL.

The CDR3 sequence is CSVGKRVQETQYF. The CDR3 nucleotides are TGCAGCGTTGGAAAGCGGGTCCAAGAGACCCAGTACTTC. The chain recombines TRBV29-1 with TRBJ2-5, with D perhaps matching TRBD2 (6 bases). The CDR3 is made up of 13 amino acids. Germline lookup yields CDR1 SQVTM and CDR2 ANQGSEA. With 4 bases removed from V and 1 base from J, the gap between germline ends came to 10 bases.

The J gene is TRBJ1-2, the V gene TRBV28; TRBD1 matches at 9 bases. J lost 4 bases, V lost 4 bases, and 7 bases had no gene match. The CDR3 is 15 residues long. Germline-derived CDR1 and CDR2 are MDHEN and SYDVKM. The CDR3 sequence is CASSYPTTGGYGYTF. In nucleotides, the CDR3 is TGTGCCAGCAGTTACCCAACGACAGGGGGCTATGGCTACACCTTC.

V is TRBV6-5 and J is TRBJ2-7; 12 nucleotides align to TRBD1. The CDR3 length is 16 residues. Germline lookup yields CDR1 MNHEY and CDR2 SVGAGI. The junction had 6 bases not matched to a gene; V was cut back by 0 bases and J by 6 bases. As DNA, the CDR3 is TGTGCCAGCAGTTACTCGAGAGGGACAGGGGGCGGCGAGCAGTACTTC. This translates into CASSYSRGTGGGEQYF.

V is TRBV5-1 and J is TRBJ1-4; TRBD1 matches at 9 bases. The CDR3 spans 17 residues. Per the germline V gene, CDR1 is SGHRS and CDR2 is YFSETQ. V gave up 6 bases and J gave up 3 bases; unmatched junction bases: 12. CDR3 loop: CASTRTGERGSNEKLFF. The CDR3 bases are TGCGCCAGCACCCGGACAGGGGAAAGGGGGTCTAATGAAAAACTGTTTTTT.

The gene calls are TRBV30 and TRBJ1-6; D call uncertain. Germline V gives CDR1 GTSNPN, CDR2 SVGIG (reference sequence). The CDR3 contains 15 residues. V lost 4 bases, J lost 7 bases, and 17 bases lay in between. CDR3 region: CAWIPMRGRNSPLHF. The CDR3 bases are TGTGCCTGGATTCCGATGCGAGGGCGGAATTCACCCCTCCACTTT.

The CDR3 here is CASSQSPGPVAGYTF. The CDR3 DNA reads TGTGCCAGCAGCCAAAGCCCAGGACCTGTCGCTGGCTACACCTTC. The rearrangement links TRBV7-2 to TRBJ1-2; D remains unclear. The CDR3 totals 15 residues. Germline CDR1 SGHTA, CDR2 FQGNSA. V was pared by 5 bases and J by 7 bases, with 20 bases between.

This sequence joins TRBV11-2 and TRBJ1-2; D may be TRBD1 (5 bases). This CDR3 spans 13 amino acids. Trimming removed 3 bases from V and 5 bases from J, with 10 bases in between. Germline-derived CDR1 and CDR2 are SGHAT and FQNNGV. The CDR3 loop is CASSFGREYGYTF. DNA of the CDR3: TGTGCCAGCAGCTTTGGCAGGGAGTATGGCTACACCTTC. Full variable domain (missing parts from reference TRBV11-2 and TRBJ1-2): EAGVAQSPRYKIIEKRQSVAFWCNPISGHATLYWYQQILGQGPKLLIQFQNNGVVDDSQLPKDRFSAERLKGVDSTLKIQPAKLEDSAVYLCASSFGREYGYTFGSGTRLTVV.

The chain joins TRBV15 to TRBJ2-3; the match to TRBD2 covers 8 bases. Germline CDR1 LNHNV, CDR2 YYDKDF (reference sequence). This CDR3 is built from 16 residues. V was pared by 3 bases and J by 3 bases, with 8 bases of the junction left unmatched. CDR3 sequence reads: CATSSRSGSGTDTQYF. The CDR3 nucleotides read TGTGCCACCAGCAGTAGAAGCGGGAGTGGAACAGATACGCAGTATTTT.

V usage is TRBV6-5 and J usage is TRBJ1-4, with a weak D call TRBD1 (5 bases). Trimming cost V 2 bases and J 8 bases, with 15 bases left between them. Per the germline V gene, CDR1 is MNHEY and CDR2 is SVGAGI. The CDR3 is 15 amino acids. CDR3 region: CASSYLDRSGEKLFF. The CDR3 DNA reads TGTGCCAGCAGTTACCTAGACAGATCGGGGGAAAAACTGTTTTTT.

The chain couples TRBV5-1 to TRBJ2-7; TRBD2 aligns across 8 bases. The V gene end was trimmed by 4 bases and the J gene end by 5 bases; junction bases not matched to a gene: 8. The CDR3 has 14 residues. The germline gives CDR1 SGHRS, CDR2 YFSETQ. The CDR3 DNA sequence: TGCGCCAGCAGCCCTGGCGCGGGAGGCGACGAGCAGTACTTC. Translated, it gives CASSPGAGGDEQYF.

This rearrangement joins TRBV19 to TRBJ1-1, with D uncertain. Germline-derived CDR1 and CDR2 are LNHDA and SQIVND (reference sequence). Trimming took 3 bases from V and 4 from J, leaving 24 bases between them. The CDR3 totals 18 residues. In nucleotides, the CDR3 is TGTGCCAGTAGTATTTTCGGGTGGGGTCAAACCGCGAGCACTGAAGCTTTCTTT. As protein: CASSIFGWGQTASTEAFF.

The chain is built from TRBV5-1 and TRBJ2-5; the D gene could be TRBD1 or TRBD2 (5 bases each). The last part of the DNA fits TRBJ2-7 better; the J call may be wrong. In germline, CDR1 is SGHRS, CDR2 YFSETQ. CDR3 length equals 14 residues. CDR3 nucleotide sequence: TGCGCCAGCAGCTCGACCGGGACGGCCTACGAGCAGTACTTC. Translated, it gives CASSSTGTAYEQYF.

Turning to this clone: The same CDR3 can be traced to other DNA sequences in this sample. The V and J genes are TRBV11-2 and TRBJ1-1; D remains ambiguous. The CDR3 loop spans 10 amino acids. Trimming shortened V by 1 base and J by 8 bases, and 2 bases separated the two germline ends. Germline loops: CDR1 SGHAT, CDR2 FQNNGV. CDR3 region: CASSLGEAFF. The CDR3 DNA is TGTGCCAGCAGCTTAGGGGAAGCTTTCTTT.

The chain uses TRBV4-1 and TRBJ1-2, with D perhaps matching TRBD1 (5 bases). This CDR3 contains 14 residues. V lost 0 bases and J 3 bases, leaving 8 bases between the germline ends. Per germline, CDR1 MGHRA and CDR2 YSYEKL. CDR3: CASSQEVGDYGYTF. CDR3 coding DNA: TGCGCCAGCAGCCAAGAAGTGGGGGACTATGGCTACACCTTC.

The gene calls are TRBV12-5 and TRBJ2-2; TRBD2 might be the D (7 bases). The CDR3 totals 18 residues. V lost 0 bases, J lost 0 bases, and 14 bases lay in between. The germline V gene has CDR1 LGHNT and CDR2 FRNRAP. The CDR3 DNA sequence: TGTGCTAGTGGTTTGGTACTAGGCGGGGGCTCGAACACCGGGGAGCTGTTTTTT. Translation gives CASGLVLGGGSNTGELFF.

The genes are TRBV6-5 and TRBJ2-1, with D uncertain. Per germline, CDR1 MNHEY and CDR2 SVGAGI. The CDR3 is 12 residues long. Trimming cost V 6 bases and J 8 bases, with 11 bases left between them. CDR3 DNA: TGTGCCAGCAGGCTCTCTATGGATGAGCAGTTCTTC. Translating it yields CASRLSMDEQFF.

This clone has just a few counts. V gene TRBV4-1 combines with J gene TRBJ1-3; tentatively, D is TRBD1 (5 bases). Germline-derived CDR1 and CDR2 are MGHRA and YSYEKL. Trimming cost V 0 bases and J 0 bases, with 12 bases left between them. The CDR3 is 17 residues long. For the CDR3, the DNA is TGCGCCAGCAGCCAAGAGTGGGACTCTAGCTCTGGAAACACCATATATTTT. Protein sequence: CASSQEWDSSSGNTIYF.

The chain couples TRBV19 to TRBJ2-7; unclear D gene. Per germline, CDR1 LNHDA and CDR2 SQIVND (reference sequence). Deletions cut 3 bases from V and 2 bases from J, with 14 bases between. The CDR3 loop spans 15 amino acids. The CDR3 nucleotides are TGTGCCAGTAGTATCGAAAAGGGCACAACCTACGAGCAGTACTTC. This sequence encodes CASSIEKGTTYEQYF.